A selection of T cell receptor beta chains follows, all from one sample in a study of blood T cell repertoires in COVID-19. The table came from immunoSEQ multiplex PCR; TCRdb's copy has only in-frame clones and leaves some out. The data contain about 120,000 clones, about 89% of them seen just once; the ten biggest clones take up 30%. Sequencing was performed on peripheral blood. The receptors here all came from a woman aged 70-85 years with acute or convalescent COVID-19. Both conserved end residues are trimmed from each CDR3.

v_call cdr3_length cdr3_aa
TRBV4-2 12 ASSQDGGGQPQH
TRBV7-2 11 ASSLGPITEAF
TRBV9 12 ASSADRSSYEQY
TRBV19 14 ASSRRQGANTGELF
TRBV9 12 ASSDGNSNQPQH
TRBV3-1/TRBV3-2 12 ASRDFATNEKLF
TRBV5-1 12 ASSFRHPNYGYT
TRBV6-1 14 ASSEMTGGAQETQY
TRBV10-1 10 ASSDPGQPQH
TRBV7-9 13 ASSFPGLLYNEQF
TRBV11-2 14 ASSWTLAGVQETQY
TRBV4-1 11 ASSQLAVETQY
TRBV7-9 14 ASSAVRGTGGYGYT
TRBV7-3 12 ASSFLGANSPLH
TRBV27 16 ASSRPRVRRGAYNEQF
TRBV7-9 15 ASSLIMGGASAGELF